Listed below are T cell receptor beta chains from one sample, sequenced in a study of cytomegalovirus exposure and HLA in healthy donors. Libraries were prepared by immunoSEQ multiplex PCR; TCRdb keeps only in-frame clonotypes and omits some of them. The table includes about 160,000 clones, approximately 75% detected once. Sample: PBMCs. All receptors derive from a woman between 18 and 29 years old in good health and CMV-seronegative. Both conserved end residues are part of each CDR3. Each record gives: J gene, D gene, clone size, V gene, CDR3 DNA, CDR3 protein. A D gene is named only where the DNA matches it firmly. Rows may omit the clone size; those that give it use once, few, many or a size class.

TRBJ2-7	.	.	TRBV15	TGTGCCACCAGCAGAGATCCGGGAGCCTACGAGCAGTACTTC	CATSRDPGAYEQYF
TRBJ2-5	TRBD2	.	TRBV2	TGTGCCAGCAGTGAAGCGTACGAGACTAGCGGAGAAGAGACCCAGTACTTC	CASSEAYETSGEETQYF
TRBJ2-1	TRBD2	.	TRBV28	TGTGCCAGCAGTTCCTATAGCGGGGGGGCCACGATAAAGCAGTTCTTC	CASSSYSGGATIKQFF
TRBJ2-7	TRBD2	.	TRBV6-5	TGTGCCAGCAGTTACGAGGGAGGGGACGAGCAGTACTTC	CASSYEGGDEQYF
TRBJ2-1	TRBD2	.	TRBV11-2	TGTGCCAGCACCCTAGCGGCCAACTACAATGAGCAGTTCTTC	CASTLAANYNEQFF
TRBJ1-2	.	.	TRBV29-1	TGCAGCGGTGACACAGGGTATAATGGCTACACCTTC	CSGDTGYNGYTF
TRBJ2-7	.	.	TRBV5-4	TGTGCCAGCAGCTTGCAAGGGAGACCCTACGAGCAGTACTTC	CASSLQGRPYEQYF
TRBJ2-3	TRBD2	.	TRBV7-6	TGTGCCAGCAGCCGCGGCGGAGGGCTAGCGGGAACAGATACGCAGTATTTT	CASSRGGGLAGTDTQYF
TRBJ2-7	.	.	TRBV6-5	TGTGCCAGCAAACCCGAGCCTTGGGCCTCCTACGAGCAGTACTTC	CASKPEPWASYEQYF
TRBJ2-2	TRBD2	.	TRBV5-1	TGCGCCAGCAGCTCGGGGACTAGCGGGGGTATCGGGGAGCTGTTTTTT	CASSSGTSGGIGELFF
TRBJ1-2	.	.	TRBV7-6	TGTGCCAGCAGCTCGCCGACAGACTATGGCTACACCTTC	CASSSPTDYGYTF
TRBJ2-2	.	.	TRBV7-9	TGTGCCACCGCGCGGCAGACCGGGGAGCTGTTTTTT	CATARQTGELFF
TRBJ1-2	.	.	TRBV19	TGTGCCAGTAGTATTGGGGGGGCCTATGGCTACACCTTC	CASSIGGAYGYTF
TRBJ1-4	TRBD1	.	TRBV5-1	TGCGCCAGCAGCTTGGGACAGGGAATTAATGAAAAACTGTTTTTT	CASSLGQGINEKLFF
TRBJ2-7	TRBD1	.	TRBV4-1	TGCGCCAGCAGCCACGGACGGACAGGGGCGAGTAGGGCCTACGAGCAGTACTTC	CASSHGRTGASRAYEQYF
TRBJ2-7	TRBD1	.	TRBV7-2	TGTGCCAGCAGCTTAGAGGGGCCATGGACAGGGGGTACCTACGAGCAGTACTTC	CASSLEGPWTGGTYEQYF
TRBJ2-4	TRBD2	.	TRBV4-1	TGCGCCAGCAGCCAACACGGGGGGGCCGCCAAAAACATTCAGTACTTC	CASSQHGGAAKNIQYF
TRBJ2-1	.	.	TRBV4-1	TGCGCCAGCAGCCAAGGCTCTGGGCCGGGACTCCCCTACAATGAGCAGTTCTTC	CASSQGSGPGLPYNEQFF
TRBJ2-4	.	.	TRBV2	TGTGCCAGCAGTGAGCAGTCGGGCAAAAACATTCAGTACTTC	CASSEQSGKNIQYF
TRBJ2-1	.	.	TRBV27	TGTGCCAACAGTAGAAACTTGAAGGACTCGTACAATGAGCAGTTCTTC	CANSRNLKDSYNEQFF
TRBJ2-3	TRBD2	.	TRBV28	TGTGCCAGCAGTGGATATTTAGCGGGAGGCCTTTATACGCAGTATTTT	CASSGYLAGGLYTQYF
TRBJ2-7	TRBD1	.	TRBV30	TGTGCCTGGAGTCACTCAGGGGGCGGGTACGAGCAGTACTTC	CAWSHSGGGYEQYF
TRBJ2-1	.	.	TRBV28	TGTGCCAGCAGTTTTGAAGGGAAGGGGTACAATGAGCAGTTCTTC	CASSFEGKGYNEQFF
TRBJ2-7	.	.	TRBV4-1	TGCGCCAGCAGCCCTACCCCAGGGGGAGGTTACGAGCAGTACTTC	CASSPTPGGGYEQYF
TRBJ2-7	.	.	TRBV5-1	TGCGCCAGCAGCGTAACAGGTAGAGGCTACGAGCAGTACTTC	CASSVTGRGYEQYF
TRBJ2-1	.	.	TRBV7-9	TGTGCCAGCAGACTTACTAGGTCCAGGCATGAGCAGTTCTTC	CASRLTRSRHEQFF
TRBJ1-1	.	few	TRBV7-3	TGTGCCAGCAGCCTACACGGGAACAGTAACACTGAAGCTTTCTTT	CASSLHGNSNTEAFF
TRBJ2-1	TRBD1	.	TRBV7-9	TGTGCCAGCAGCCCTAGAACAGGGGTCGCCTACAATGAGCAGTTCTTC	CASSPRTGVAYNEQFF
TRBJ2-3	TRBD2	.	TRBV7-3	TGTGCCAGCAGCTTACTAGCGGGAGGTTCAGATACGCAGTATTTT	CASSLLAGGSDTQYF
TRBJ1-4	.	.	TRBV6-1	TGTGCCAGCAGTGAAATTGCCGTTGGGGGGGGTACTAATGAAAAACTGTTTTTT	CASSEIAVGGGTNEKLFF
TRBJ2-7	.	.	TRBV7-8	TGTGCCAGCAGCTTTCACGGTTCCTACGAGCAGTACTTC	CASSFHGSYEQYF
TRBJ2-1	TRBD1	.	TRBV25-1	TGTGCCAGTACAGACAGGGATACCTACAATGAGCAGTTCTTC	CASTDRDTYNEQFF